This record looks at one TCR beta chain sequence and its context. This record comes from a study of blood T cell repertoires in COVID-19. Overall study context: Donors in the United States, Italy and Spain gave samples during acute or convalescent COVID-19. Sources were T cells, B-cell-depleted T cells, or PBMCs; the material itself was cDNA or gDNA.

Original processing methods: It was from reference gene primer amplification that nucleated cell counts were estimated. TCRdb's copy holds only in-frame clones and misses some; the assay was immunoSEQ multiplex PCR. The V and J calls and the clone size are those of that table, but D and trimming were determined from the DNA. The table lists 150,000 to 200,000 clones, approximately 86% of them singletons. This clonotype originated in a man aged 45 to 65 with active or convalescent COVID-19. The source material was peripheral blood.

CDR3: CASRGLAGLTKETQYF. CDR3 nucleotide sequence: TGTGCCAGCAGAGGACTAGCGGGTTTAACCAAAGAGACCCAGTACTTC. The chain has TRBV2 and TRBJ2-5; 11 bases align to TRBD2. The CDR3 loop spans 16 amino acids. V gave up 6 bases and J gave up 3 bases; unmatched junction bases: 9. Germline V gene lookup returns CDR1 SNHLY and CDR2 FYNNEI. The full variable domain, rest sourced from reference TRBV2 and TRBJ2-5, is EPEVTQTPSHQVTQMGQEVILRCVPISNHLYFYWYRQILGQKVEFLVSFYNNEISEKSEIFDDQFSVERPDGSNFTLKIRSTKLEDSAMYFCASRGLAGLTKETQYFGPGTRLLVL.